The 8 T cell receptor beta chains below all came from one sample that was sequenced in a study of cytomegalovirus exposure and HLA in healthy donors. Primers: 60 Vbeta forward and 13 Jbeta reverse. Profiling relied on immunoSEQ multiplex PCR, and the TCRdb table lists in-frame clones only, not all of them. The sample contains about 160,000 clones, 73% of which appear only once. Material for sequencing was PBMCs. These receptors originate from a woman aged 18-29 years in good health and CMV-seronegative.

The V gene is TRBV30, the J gene TRBJ1-2; 11 bases are shared with TRBD1. With V trimmed by 2 bases and J by 3 bases, 5 bases remained unmatched. From germline, CDR1 is GTSNPN and CDR2 SVGIG (reference sequence). The CDR3 consists of 15 residues. CDR3 coding DNA: TGTGCCTGGAGTACCCCGGACAGGGGGCACTATGGCTACACCTTC. This gives the protein CAWSTPDRGHYGYTF.

The chain has TRBV28 and TRBJ1-5, with D possibly matching TRBD1 (5 bases). Germline CDR1 and CDR2: MDHEN and SYDVKM. This CDR3 spans 14 amino acids. V was clipped by 4 bases and J by 7 bases, with 14 bases between them. The CDR3 spells CASSWTIGRQPQHF. DNA for the CDR3: TGTGCCAGCAGTTGGACAATAGGTAGGCAGCCCCAGCATTTT.

The V call is TRBV19, the J call TRBJ1-6; TRBD1 matches 8 bases. Trimming took 4 bases from V and 7 from J; bases not matched to a gene: 6. The CDR3 consists of 15 residues. The germline V gene encodes CDR1 LNHDA and CDR2 SQIVND (reference sequence). The CDR3 protein is CASSRTGGVNSPLHF. In DNA, the CDR3 is TGTGCCAGTAGTAGAACAGGGGGAGTAAATTCACCCCTCCACTTT.

This clone has more than one count but fewer than ten. The V call is TRBV28, the J call TRBJ1-1; a possible D gene is TRBD1 (6 bases). Germline V gene data show CDR1 as MDHEN and CDR2 as SYDVKM. This CDR3 has 14 amino acids. The germline V and J ends were trimmed by 5 bases and 7 bases, with 17 bases remaining between them. Written as DNA, the CDR3 is TGTGCCAGCAGTGACCATGGACAGTCTATTGAAGCTTTCTTT. It specifies CASSDHGQSIEAFF.

This clone was seen just once. One end of the junction varies from germline; a read error may be responsible. This chain uses TRBV28 with TRBJ1-1; a possible D gene is TRBD1 (6 bases). This CDR3 has 16 amino acids. Germline loops: CDR1 MDHEN, CDR2 SYDVKM. CDR3 region: CASRRQTGSGNTEALF. The DNA of the CDR3 is TGTGCCAGCAGACGACAAACAGGGTCGGGGAACACTGAAGCTCTCTTT. The full variable domain, with the rest looked up from reference TRBV28 and TRBJ1-1, is DVKVTQSSRYLVKRTGEKVFLECVQDMDHENMFWYRQDPGLGLRLIYFSYDVKMKEKGDIPEGYSVSREKKERFSLILESASTNQTSMYLCASRRQTGSGNTEALFGQGTRLTVV.

V is TRBV7-8 and J is TRBJ1-5; D perhaps matches TRBD1 (5 bases). V lost 1 base and J 0 bases, leaving 10 bases between the germline ends. The CDR3 runs 16 residues. Germline assignment: CDR1 SGHVS and CDR2 FQNEAQ. In DNA form, the CDR3 reads TGTGCCAGCAGCTTAGAGCGGGACTTTAGCAATCAGCCCCAGCATTTT. Translation gives CASSLERDFSNQPQHF. The variable domain in full, completed from reference TRBV7-8 and TRBJ1-5, reads GAGVSQSPRYKVAKRGQDVALRCDPISGHVSLFWYQQALGQGPEFLTYFQNEAQLDKSGLPSDRFFAERPEGSVSTLKIQRTQQEDSAVYLCASSLERDFSNQPQHFGDGTRLSIL.

The chain has TRBV4-1 and TRBJ1-2, with TRBD1 as a possible D gene (6 bases). The CDR3 runs to 16 residues. V lost 5 bases and J 2 bases, leaving 18 bases between the germline ends. Germline CDR1 and CDR2: MGHRA and YSYEKL. The CDR3 coding sequence is TGCGCCAGCAGCTTCGACCGGGACACCCAAAACTATGGCTACACCTTC. This gives the protein CASSFDRDTQNYGYTF.

This clone was detected once. The chain is built from TRBV4-3 and TRBJ1-1; 7 bases agree with TRBD1. After removal of 4 bases from V and 4 bases from J, the junction contained 6 bases not matched to a gene. The CDR3 spans 14 residues. CDR1 is LGHNA, CDR2 YSLEER, per germline. CDR3 protein: CASSPMDRSTEAFF. CDR3 in DNA: TGCGCCAGCAGCCCAATGGACAGGAGCACTGAAGCTTTCTTT.